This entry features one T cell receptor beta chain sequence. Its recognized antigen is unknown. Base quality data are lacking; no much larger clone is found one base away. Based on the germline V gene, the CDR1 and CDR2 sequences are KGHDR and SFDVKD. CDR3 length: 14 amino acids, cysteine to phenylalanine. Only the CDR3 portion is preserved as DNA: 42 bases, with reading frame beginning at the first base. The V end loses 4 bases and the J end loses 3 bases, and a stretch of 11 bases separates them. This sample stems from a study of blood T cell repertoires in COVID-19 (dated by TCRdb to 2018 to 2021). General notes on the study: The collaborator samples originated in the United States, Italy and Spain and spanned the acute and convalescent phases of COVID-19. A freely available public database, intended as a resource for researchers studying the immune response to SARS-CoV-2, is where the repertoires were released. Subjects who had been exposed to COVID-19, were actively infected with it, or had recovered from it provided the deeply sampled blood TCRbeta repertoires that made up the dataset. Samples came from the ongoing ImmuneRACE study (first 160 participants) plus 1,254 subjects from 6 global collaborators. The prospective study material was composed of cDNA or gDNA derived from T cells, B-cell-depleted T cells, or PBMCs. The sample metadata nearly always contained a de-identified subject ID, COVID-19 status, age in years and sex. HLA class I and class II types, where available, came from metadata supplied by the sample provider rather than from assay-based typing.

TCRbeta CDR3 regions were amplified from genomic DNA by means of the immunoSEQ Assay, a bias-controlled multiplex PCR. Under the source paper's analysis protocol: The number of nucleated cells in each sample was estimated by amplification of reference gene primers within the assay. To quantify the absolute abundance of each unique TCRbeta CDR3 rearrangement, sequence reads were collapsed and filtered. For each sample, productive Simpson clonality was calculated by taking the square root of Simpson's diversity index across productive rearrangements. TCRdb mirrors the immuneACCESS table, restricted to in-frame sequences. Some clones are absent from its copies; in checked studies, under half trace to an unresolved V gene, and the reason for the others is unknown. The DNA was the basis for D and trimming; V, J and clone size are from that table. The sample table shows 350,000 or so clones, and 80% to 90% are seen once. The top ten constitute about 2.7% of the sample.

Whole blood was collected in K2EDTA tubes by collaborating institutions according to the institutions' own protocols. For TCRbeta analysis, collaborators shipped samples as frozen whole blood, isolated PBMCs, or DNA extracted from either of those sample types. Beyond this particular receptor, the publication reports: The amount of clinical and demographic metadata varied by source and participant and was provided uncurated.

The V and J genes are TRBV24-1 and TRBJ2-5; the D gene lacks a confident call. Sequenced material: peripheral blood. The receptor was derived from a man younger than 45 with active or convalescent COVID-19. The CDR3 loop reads CATSEDGPEETQYF. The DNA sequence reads TGTGCCACCAGTGAAGATGGGCCCGAAGAGACCCAGTACTTC.